These 3 T cell receptor beta chains came from one sample sequenced in a study of Ad26.COV2.S vaccination and SARS-CoV-2 variants. Stated treatment: around 19 received Ad26.COV2.S at low or high dose, single or two shots; roughly five received placebo; per-sample allocation not given. The samples date from day 63 after the first vaccine or placebo injection. Assay: immunoSEQ multiplex PCR; the TCRdb copy retains only in-frame clones and omits some. This table holds around 250,000 clones, roughly 87% found once. Sequencing was performed on peripheral blood, taken in a trial of Ad26.COV2.S vaccine versus placebo. The receptor source for this set is a person aged 18 to 59 who received the Ad26.COV2.S COVID-19 vaccine or a placebo.

The J gene is TRBJ2-3, the V gene TRBV7-2; 8 bases fit TRBD2. This CDR3 region has 14 residues. Germline V lookup: CDR1 SGHTA, CDR2 FQGNSA. Unmatched junction bases numbered 3, after V lost 5 bases and J lost 2 bases. In DNA form, the CDR3 reads TGTGCCAGCAGCCGCGGGGGGCACACAGATACGCAGTATTTT. Protein product: CASSRGGHTDTQYF.

This clone showed up just once. The genes are TRBV3-1 (or the pseudogene TRBV3-2) and TRBJ1-1; D ambiguous. The germline V and J ends were trimmed by 0 bases and 3 bases, with 17 bases remaining between them. There are 17 residues in the CDR3. The V gene's germline CDR1 is LGHDT and CDR2 YNNKEL (reference sequence). The CDR3 loop reads CASSQDFRLMLDTEAFF. CDR3 DNA: TGTGCCAGCAGCCAAGATTTCCGATTAATGTTGGACACTGAAGCTTTCTTT.

V usage is TRBV12-3 or TRBV12-4 and J usage is TRBJ1-2; D call uncertain. CDR3 length: 13 residues. V was shortened by 2 bases and J by 3 bases, with 7 bases between the two germline ends. CDR3 nucleotides: TGTGCCAGCAGTTTATCGTGGGACTATGGCTACACCTTC. Translation gives CASSLSWDYGYTF.